This TCR beta chain was sequenced in a study of radiation and T cells in renal cell carcinoma. The repertoire was sequenced with immunoSEQ multiplex PCR; TCRdb's copy has only in-frame clones and lacks some. The repertoire holds about 130,000 clones, with over 75% as singletons. Trimming shortened V by 2 bases and J by 7 bases, and 15 bases separated the two germline ends. CDR3 length: 15 residues. Germline V lookup: CDR1 SEHNR, CDR2 FQNEAQ (reference sequence). Time point reported: baseline pretreatment blood. Specified treatment: 15 Gy SBRT to primary tumor, nephrectomy 4 weeks later. Sequencing was performed on blood, taken from a patient whose treatment included radiotherapy and nephrectomy. The receptor's source is a woman in her forties or fifties with renal cell carcinoma. J is TRBJ1-5 and V is TRBV7-9; D may be TRBD1 (5 bases). The CDR3 DNA follows: TGTGCCAGCAGCTTATGGGGGGAGATGGAGCAGCCCCAGCATTTT. Translating it yields CASSLWGEMEQPQHF.